This T cell receptor (beta chain) was profiled in a study of Graves' ophthalmopathy and Graves' hyperthyroidism. A remark on this clonotype: Its antigen is unidentified.

The CDR3 length is 15 residues. Unmatched junction bases numbered 7, after V lost 4 bases and J lost 5 bases. The V gene's germline CDR1 is MGHDK and CDR2 SYGVNS. For repertoire sequencing, the TCR beta CDR3 regions were amplified from RNA transcripts. Scientists carried out first-round RT-PCR using HTBI primers and then a second-round multiplex PCR. TCRdb passed the multiplex PCR reads through MiXCR, listing each CDR3 protein once. The table shows 580,000 or so distinct CDR3 sequences, with 39% occurring only once. General observations from the study: A roughly 80% specificity and 87.88% sensitivity were achieved by a 13-signature model that separated ophthalmopathy from stable hyperthyroidism. Most thyroid clonotypes with frequency above 0.001 were detected in blood too.

Included hyperthyroidism patients were aged 18 to 65 and newly diagnosed (under 2 months' duration). This chain joins TRBV25-1 and TRBJ1-1, with 10 bases matching TRBD1. The sequenced material came from peripheral blood or thyroid tissue (not recorded which). The TCR originated in an adult man with Graves' hyperthyroidism. The CDR3 loop reads CASSGRDRGDTEAFF. The CDR3 coding sequence is TGTGCCAGCAGTGGCCGGGACAGGGGAGATACTGAAGCTTTCTTT.